One sample yielded the 18 T cell receptor beta chains listed below, sequenced in a study of blood T cell repertoires in COVID-19. Using immunoSEQ multiplex PCR, the repertoire was profiled, and TCRdb retains in-frame clones only, with some absent. Of roughly 250,000 clones in the sample, approximately 91% were seen once. The sample was PBMCs or T cells enriched from blood (not recorded which). These receptors were collected from a woman aged 35 to 49 with acute COVID-19.

J is TRBJ1-1 and V is TRBV7-2; D is undetermined. The CDR3 loop spans 14 amino acids. The ends were cut back, 0 bases at V and 5 bases at J, with 10 bases in the middle. Germline V lookup: CDR1 SGHTA, CDR2 FQGNSA. The CDR3 bases are TGTGCCAGCAGCTTAGCCGCGGCGGGAACTGAAGCTTTCTTT. The encoded protein is CASSLAAAGTEAFF.

V is TRBV11-2 and J is TRBJ2-1; maybe TRBD2 (5 bases). Per germline, CDR1 SGHAT and CDR2 FQNNGV. This CDR3 has 11 residues. V lost 5 bases and J lost 7, with 6 bases in between. The chain's CDR3 is CASSRGNEQFF. CDR3 coding DNA: TGTGCCAGCAGCCGAGGGAATGAGCAGTTCTTC. The full variable domain, completed using reference TRBV11-2 and TRBJ2-1, is EAGVAQSPRYKIIEKRQSVAFWCNPISGHATLYWYQQILGQGPKLLIQFQNNGVVDDSQLPKDRFSAERLKGVDSTLKIQPAKLEDSAVYLCASSRGNEQFFGPGTRLTVL.

Comments on this clone: An end of the junction differs from the germline gene, which may be a read error. The chain carries TRBV12-3 or TRBV12-4 and TRBJ1-2; 7 nucleotides align to TRBD1. The CDR3 totals 11 residues. In nucleotides, the CDR3 is TGTGCCAGCATGGACAGGCCGACCCCGACTTTC. Its translation is CASMDRPTPTF.

V is TRBV2 and J is TRBJ1-2; 9 bases fit TRBD1. Germline V gene sequence: CDR1 SNHLY, CDR2 FYNNEI. This CDR3 spans 16 amino acids. Trimming at V came to 0 bases and at J to 7 bases, leaving 9 bases not matched to a gene. CDR3 sequence reads: CASSEAGTGGVGGYTF. CDR3 nucleotides: TGTGCCAGCAGTGAAGCGGGAACAGGGGGCGTGGGTGGCTACACCTTC.

The chain links TRBV10-3 to TRBJ1-6; D possibly corresponds to TRBD1 (6 bases). V gave up 3 bases and J gave up 8 bases, with 14 bases separating them. The CDR3 totals 15 residues. CDR1 is ENHRY and CDR2 is SYGVKD in the germline V gene. The CDR3 is CAISDAGTWDSPLHF. DNA for the CDR3: TGTGCCATCAGTGATGCCGGGACATGGGATTCACCCCTCCACTTT.

V is TRBV28 and J is TRBJ2-7; TRBD1 agrees at 7 bases. CDR3 length: 15 amino acids. V lost 6 bases and J lost 6; bases outside the gene matches: 14. Germline lookup yields CDR1 MDHEN and CDR2 SYDVKM. CDR3 nucleotide sequence: TGTGCCAGCAGATTACCGGGACAGAGGGCTCTCGAGCAGTACTTC. Amino acid sequence: CASRLPGQRALEQYF.

The genes are TRBV25-1 and TRBJ2-1; the D is unclear. CDR3 length equals 16 residues. Trimming cost V 4 bases and J 4 bases, with 17 bases left between them. Germline CDR1 MGHDK, CDR2 SYGVNS. CDR3 bases: TGTGCCAGCAGTGGCGGCACTTACAATAGTTACAATGAGCAGTTCTTC. Translation gives CASSGGTYNSYNEQFF.

The CDR3 loop reads CAISLGQDYGYTF. In DNA form, the CDR3 reads TGTGCCATCAGTCTCGGACAGGACTATGGCTACACCTTC. The chain couples TRBV10-3 to TRBJ1-2, with TRBD1 identical over 7 bases. Germline V gene lookup returns CDR1 ENHRY and CDR2 SYGVKD. Trimming at V came to 5 bases and at J to 3 bases, leaving 3 bases not matched to a gene. The CDR3 runs to 13 residues.

J is TRBJ1-5 and V is TRBV27; 7 bases map to TRBD1. Germline CDR1 reads MNHEY; CDR2 reads SMNVEV (reference sequence). The CDR3 sequence is 15 residues long. Trimming removed 4 bases from V and 6 bases from J; junction bases left unmatched: 9. CDR3 region: CASSSATGIGQPQHF. The CDR3 coding sequence is TGTGCCAGCAGTTCCGCGACAGGGATCGGTCAGCCCCAGCATTTT.

This clone was found a few times. Other DNA sequences from this sample encode an identical CDR3 as well. The chain recombines TRBV19 with TRBJ1-2; no definite D call. V was pared by 1 base and J by 4 bases, with 7 bases between. Germline assignment: CDR1 LNHDA and CDR2 SQIVND (reference sequence). This CDR3 is built from 13 residues. Here the CDR3 reads CASSIAGGYGYTF. CDR3 sequence (DNA): TGTGCCAGTAGTATAGCCGGCGGCTATGGCTACACCTTC.

This rearrangement joins TRBV19 to TRBJ1-6; no firm D call. The ends were cut back, 1 base at V and 8 bases at J, with 9 bases in the middle. CDR3 length: 14 residues. CDR1 and CDR2 from the germline V gene are LNHDA and SQIVND (reference sequence). The CDR3: CASSIAGFDSPLHF. The CDR3 DNA reads as TGTGCCAGTAGTATAGCAGGTTTTGATTCACCCCTCCACTTT.

This chain uses TRBV9 with TRBJ2-5; 8 nucleotides line up with TRBD2. The CDR3 consists of 15 residues. From germline, CDR1 is SGDLS and CDR2 YYNGEE. V gave up 4 bases and J gave up 5 bases; unmatched junction bases: 10. CDR3 nucleotide sequence: TGTGCCAGCAGCCCGGGACTAGGGGGAAGTGAGACCCAGTACTTC. It is translated as CASSPGLGGSETQYF. Combining the CDR3 with reference TRBV9 and TRBJ2-5 gives the whole variable domain DSGVTQTPKHLITATGQRVTLRCSPRSGDLSVYWYQQSLDQGLQFLIQYYNGEERAKGNILERFSAQQFPDLHSELNLSSLELGDSALYFCASSPGLGGSETQYFGPGTRLLVL.

The rearrangement joins TRBV20-1 to TRBJ1-1; unclear D gene. Trimming cost V 8 bases and J 0 bases, with 7 bases left between them. This CDR3 region has 11 residues. Per the germline V gene, CDR1 is DFQATT and CDR2 is SNEGSKA (reference sequence). CDR3 sequence reads: CSPYLNTEAFF. The CDR3 coding sequence is TGCAGTCCCTACTTGAACACTGAAGCTTTCTTT.

Comments on this clone: A junction boundary mismatches the germline segment, possibly from a read error. The chain carries TRBV18 and TRBJ1-5; D possibly corresponds to TRBD1 (6 bases). Looked up from germline, CDR1 is KGHSH and CDR2 is LQKENI. This CDR3 is 17 amino acids long. CDR3 residues: CASSPLIIQGGRQPQHF. The CDR3 bases are TGTGCCAGCTCTCCACTGATAATACAGGGTGGTAGGCAGCCCCAGCATTTT.

The rearrangement links TRBV24-1 to TRBJ2-5, with a tentative D call TRBD1 (6 bases). CDR1 KGHDR and CDR2 SFDVKD come from the germline V gene. The CDR3 loop spans 15 amino acids. The V end was cut by 4 bases, the J end by 3 bases, with 14 bases between. The CDR3 nucleotides are TGTGCCACCAGTGACACGAGGGGACAAAAAGAGACCCAGTACTTC. Encoded protein: CATSDTRGQKETQYF.

The chain recombines TRBV28 with TRBJ1-2; 9 bases map to TRBD1. Germline V lookup: CDR1 MDHEN, CDR2 SYDVKM. CDR3 length: 14 residues. The V and J ends lost 4 bases and 6 bases, in that order; junction bases with no gene match: 6. The CDR3 DNA follows: TGTGCCAGCAGTTCCGGGACAGGGAGGAATGGCTACACCTTC. Protein sequence: CASSSGTGRNGYTF.

The chain uses TRBV19 and TRBJ2-7; 7 nucleotides line up with TRBD1. Germline V gene lookup returns CDR1 LNHDA and CDR2 SQIVND (reference sequence). V was clipped by 4 bases and J by 3 bases; unmatched bases: 12. CDR3 length equals 16 residues. Written as DNA, the CDR3 is TGTGCCAGTAGTAGATCCCCCGGGACAGACAACTACGAGCAGTACTTC. Translating gives CASSRSPGTDNYEQYF.

This clone was picked up a small number of times. The chain combines TRBV28 with TRBJ1-1, with TRBD1 matching 8 bases. Germline values: CDR1 MDHEN, CDR2 SYDVKM. This CDR3 has 14 residues. V shed 7 bases, J shed 2 bases, and the junction held 6 bases outside the gene matches. The chain's CDR3 is CASTETGANTEAFF. The CDR3 nucleotides read TGTGCCAGCACGGAGACAGGGGCCAACACTGAAGCTTTCTTT.